Listed below are T cell receptor beta chains from one sample, sequenced in a study of T cells expressing NK-cell markers. TCRdb re-called the 5' RACE reads, yielding one record per CDR3 amino acid sequence without DNA. The sample has approximately 440,000 distinct CDR3 sequences. What was sequenced was blood T cells: a sorted CD56 or NKG2C T cell subset, CD4+ or CD8+ T cells, or bulk PBMC T cells (not recorded which). The receptors were gathered from a woman aged 45-65 years in good health. Both conserved end residues are part of each CDR3. Fields, in order: J gene, V gene, CDR3 protein.

j_gene: TRBJ1-4; v_gene: TRBV12-3/TRBV12-4; CDR3aa: CASSFMDRGREKLFF
j_gene: TRBJ2-3; v_gene: TRBV20-1; CDR3aa: CSANVGRLTDTQYF
j_gene: TRBJ2-1; v_gene: TRBV12-3/TRBV12-4; CDR3aa: CASSLSLAGVYNEQFF
j_gene: TRBJ2-2; v_gene: TRBV6-6; CDR3aa: CASSYLLQEGELFF
j_gene: TRBJ1-5; v_gene: TRBV19; CDR3aa: CASSISWRNQPQHF
j_gene: TRBJ2-7; v_gene: TRBV12-3/TRBV12-4; CDR3aa: CASSLTLLYQNRSEQYF
j_gene: TRBJ2-2; v_gene: TRBV3-1; CDR3aa: CASSRLLAGGTGELFF
j_gene: TRBJ2-7; v_gene: TRBV29-1; CDR3aa: CSVERTGGYEQYF
j_gene: TRBJ2-4; v_gene: TRBV3-1; CDR3aa: CASSQVRSHGRDIQYF
j_gene: TRBJ2-3; v_gene: TRBV28; CDR3aa: CASAGQSSFAGGTDTQYF
j_gene: TRBJ2-1; v_gene: TRBV25-1; CDR3aa: CASSRDSPMGYNEQFF
j_gene: TRBJ1-1; v_gene: TRBV10-2; CDR3aa: CASSESGGSTEAFF
j_gene: TRBJ1-4; v_gene: TRBV7-9; CDR3aa: CAAGPWEKLFF
j_gene: TRBJ2-1; v_gene: TRBV5-1; CDR3aa: CASSLSQYNEQFF
j_gene: TRBJ2-4; v_gene: TRBV5-1; CDR3aa: CASSGPGDIQYF
j_gene: TRBJ2-5; v_gene: TRBV24-1; CDR3aa: CATSPRGQETQYF
j_gene: TRBJ1-2; v_gene: TRBV29-1; CDR3aa: CSVVGGPTYGYTF
j_gene: TRBJ2-1; v_gene: TRBV12-5; CDR3aa: CASGLAYGIGTSSNEQFF
j_gene: TRBJ2-2; v_gene: TRBV4-1; CDR3aa: CASSQEAIGELFF
j_gene: TRBJ2-3; v_gene: TRBV7-2; CDR3aa: CASTGGRAADTQYF
j_gene: TRBJ1-1; v_gene: TRBV30; CDR3aa: CAWRRTLTEAFF
j_gene: TRBJ2-5; v_gene: TRBV30; CDR3aa: CAWSGNGLALETQYF
j_gene: TRBJ1-1; v_gene: TRBV29-1; CDR3aa: CSVGDEGEAFF
j_gene: TRBJ2-3; v_gene: TRBV4-1; CDR3aa: CASSQEGLADNRDTQYF
j_gene: TRBJ1-1; v_gene: TRBV28; CDR3aa: CASSLRRQANTEAFF
j_gene: TRBJ2-7; v_gene: TRBV7-9; CDR3aa: CASSATRGRAYEQYF
j_gene: TRBJ2-1; v_gene: TRBV12-3/TRBV12-4; CDR3aa: CASEPSGLAGRNEQFF
j_gene: TRBJ2-1; v_gene: TRBV25-1; CDR3aa: CASSGTTGTSSYNEQFF
j_gene: TRBJ2-1; v_gene: TRBV4-1; CDR3aa: CASSQLSWAEQFF
j_gene: TRBJ2-1; v_gene: TRBV10-2; CDR3aa: CASSVIAGGHNEQFF
j_gene: TRBJ2-5; v_gene: TRBV6-5; CDR3aa: CASRTPAGQYF
j_gene: TRBJ1-4; v_gene: TRBV5-6; CDR3aa: CASSSDPVGEKLFF
j_gene: TRBJ2-3; v_gene: TRBV10-2; CDR3aa: CAMTSGITDTQYF
j_gene: TRBJ2-2; v_gene: TRBV10-3; CDR3aa: CAISERGQNTGELFF
j_gene: TRBJ1-6; v_gene: TRBV12-3/TRBV12-4; CDR3aa: CASRGPGQGNAPLHF
j_gene: TRBJ1-1; v_gene: TRBV3-1; CDR3aa: CASSQVVRGEAFF
j_gene: TRBJ2-2; v_gene: TRBV7-3; CDR3aa: CASSQTGGGTGELFF
j_gene: TRBJ1-1; v_gene: TRBV18; CDR3aa: CASSGRSEGTEAFF
j_gene: TRBJ2-2; v_gene: TRBV28; CDR3aa: CASVGQTSVSGELFF
j_gene: TRBJ2-1; v_gene: TRBV15; CDR3aa: CATSREVGGLAGGEQFF
j_gene: TRBJ1-5; v_gene: TRBV5-1; CDR3aa: CASSLGQGANQPQHF
j_gene: TRBJ2-7; v_gene: TRBV20-1; CDR3aa: CSARVRGGKPEQYF
j_gene: TRBJ2-7; v_gene: TRBV11-2; CDR3aa: CASSPISTGGGREQYF
j_gene: TRBJ2-5; v_gene: TRBV12-3/TRBV12-4; CDR3aa: CASSLLVEKTQYF
j_gene: TRBJ2-2; v_gene: TRBV2; CDR3aa: CASSKQGTNTGELFF
j_gene: TRBJ1-4; v_gene: TRBV7-9; CDR3aa: CASSLTAEKLFF
j_gene: TRBJ1-5; v_gene: TRBV4-1; CDR3aa: CASSPGQGINQPQHF
j_gene: TRBJ2-5; v_gene: TRBV5-6; CDR3aa: CASSPLADRAWETQYF
j_gene: TRBJ2-1; v_gene: TRBV20-1; CDR3aa: CSASGVKGPGVNEQFF
j_gene: TRBJ2-1; v_gene: TRBV7-2; CDR3aa: CATFGAAYNEQFF
j_gene: TRBJ2-1; v_gene: TRBV24-1; CDR3aa: CATSDIGGSHPNEQFF
j_gene: TRBJ2-2; v_gene: TRBV12-5; CDR3aa: CASGLVLGELFF
j_gene: TRBJ2-1; v_gene: TRBV6-1; CDR3aa: CASSAYGRPEQFF